The next 28 T cell receptor beta chains were all read from a single sample in a study of T cells in tumors after PD-1 blockade. Assay used: immunoSEQ multiplex PCR; TCRdb lists only in-frame clones, some missing. The sample includes around 60,000 clones, roughly 77% of them seen just once. The specimen was PBMCs, collected before anti-PD-1 treatment. Every receptor here comes from a human donor with basal cell carcinoma.

CDR3 protein: CASSPRGASNTGELFF. DNA of the CDR3: TGTGCCAGCTCACCACGGGGGGCGTCGAACACCGGGGAGCTGTTTTTT. The rearrangement joins TRBV18 to TRBJ2-2; D possibly uses TRBD1 or TRBD2 (6 bases each). V was shortened by 1 base and J by 0 bases, with 9 bases between the two germline ends. CDR3 size: 16 residues. Germline lookup yields CDR1 KGHSH and CDR2 LQKENI.

The genes are TRBV7-9 and TRBJ2-6; D is possibly TRBD2 (5 bases). The V gene lost 3 bases and the J gene lost 1 base, with 7 bases spanning the gap. Germline loops: CDR1 SEHNR, CDR2 FQNEAQ (reference sequence). The CDR3 contains 15 residues. The CDR3 region has the DNA TGTGCCAGCAGCTTCCGAGGGTCTGGGGCCAACGTCCTGACTTTC. This sequence encodes CASSFRGSGANVLTF.

The CDR3 DNA reads as TGCGCCAGCAGCCGTAGCGGGGGAACCAAAAATCACATTCAGTACTTC. Translation: CASSRSGGTKNHIQYF. The gene calls are TRBV4-1 and TRBJ2-4, with 9 bases that match TRBD2. The CDR3 loop spans 16 amino acids. Germline V gives CDR1 MGHRA, CDR2 YSYEKL. V shed 4 bases, J shed 8 bases, and the junction held 12 bases outside the gene matches.

V and J are TRBV18 and TRBJ2-2; D unclear. This CDR3 is 12 amino acids long. In germline, CDR1 is KGHSH, CDR2 LQKENI. The V end lost 2 bases, the J end lost 5 bases, and 3 bases lay between the germline ends. CDR3 region: CASSPKTGELFF. The CDR3 DNA reads TGTGCCAGCTCACCAAAGACCGGGGAGCTGTTTTTT.

The chain has TRBV6-1 and TRBJ2-5; TRBD2 might be the D (6 bases). CDR1 is MNHNS, CDR2 SASEGT, per germline. The V end lost 2 bases, the J end lost 5 bases, and 12 bases lay between the germline ends. This CDR3 is 14 amino acids long. CDR3 region: CASSESWGLETQYF. CDR3 DNA: TGTGCCAGCAGTGAATCGTGGGGACTGGAGACCCAGTACTTC.

This clone was recorded once. This chain connects TRBV11-1 to TRBJ2-3; possibly TRBD1 for D (5 bases). Trimming cost V 5 bases and J 6 bases, with 15 bases left between them. In germline, CDR1 is SGHAT, CDR2 FQDESV (reference sequence). The CDR3 is 14 amino acids. CDR3 coding DNA: TGTGCCAGCAGCCCAGGGATCTTGCGGGATACGCAGTATTTT. This sequence encodes CASSPGILRDTQYF.

A single count supports this clone. The chain uses TRBV19 and TRBJ1-2; TRBD1 matches 8 bases. This CDR3 is 14 amino acids long. V shed 3 bases and J 5 bases; nucleotides not matched to a gene: 5. Germline V gene lookup returns CDR1 LNHDA and CDR2 SQIVND (reference sequence). The CDR3 nucleotides are TGTGCCAGTAGTATGGCCGGGACAGGTTATGGCTACACCTTC. Its protein product is CASSMAGTGYGYTF.

The chain carries TRBV12-5 and TRBJ2-3, with a possible D match to TRBD1 (5 bases). From germline, CDR1 is LGHNT and CDR2 FRNRAP. The CDR3 is made up of 15 amino acids. Between the trimmed V and J ends, which lost 2 bases and 0 bases, there was a span of 9 bases. The CDR3 loop is CASGLNRPSTDTQYF. CDR3 nucleotide sequence: TGTGCTAGTGGTTTGAACAGGCCGAGCACAGATACGCAGTATTTT.

This clone was counted between two and nine times. The chain combines TRBV6-1 with TRBJ1-2, with TRBD1 matching over 8 bases. Germline loops: CDR1 MNHNS, CDR2 SASEGT. J gave up 7 bases and V 0 bases, and 10 bases lay outside the gene matches. The CDR3 loop spans 16 amino acids. CDR3 protein: CASSEAGRGLAGGYTF. The CDR3 DNA follows: TGTGCCAGCAGTGAAGCCGGCAGGGGGCTGGCTGGTGGCTACACCTTC.

The chain recombines TRBV10-1 with TRBJ1-3; D perhaps matches TRBD1 (5 bases). This CDR3 contains 14 residues. The V gene lost 7 bases and the J gene lost 0 bases, with 10 bases spanning the gap. Germline CDR1 reads WNHNN; CDR2 reads SYGVQD (reference sequence). The DNA for the CDR3 is TGCGCCAGCAAGGAGACAGTCTCTGGAAACACCATATATTTT. It is translated as CASKETVSGNTIYF.

The chain couples TRBV7-6 to TRBJ1-1, with D possibly being TRBD1 (5 bases). Germline V gene sequence: CDR1 SGHVS, CDR2 FNYEAQ. The CDR3 spans 15 residues. Trimming stripped 2 bases from V and 0 bases from J, with 10 bases between. The DNA for the CDR3 is TGTGCCAGCAGCTTATGGGAGGACATGAACACTGAAGCTTTCTTT. It codes for CASSLWEDMNTEAFF. Variable domain in full (rest from reference TRBV7-6 and TRBJ1-1): GAGVSQSPRYKVTKRGQDVALRCDPISGHVSLYWYRQALGQGPEFLTYFNYEAQQDKSGLPNDRFSAERPEGSISTLTIQRTEQRDSAMYRCASSLWEDMNTEAFFGQGTRLTVV.

For the CDR3, the DNA is TGTGCCAGCAGTGAAGCGGGGTTGTCAGGGTTGTGGCATGAGCAGTTCTTC. Encoded protein: CASSEAGLSGLWHEQFF. The genes are TRBV6-1 and TRBJ2-1; D is possibly TRBD1 (5 bases). V gave up 0 bases and J gave up 8 bases, with 20 bases separating them. The CDR3 loop spans 17 amino acids. Germline V lookup: CDR1 MNHNS, CDR2 SASEGT.

The gene calls are TRBV19 and TRBJ1-5; the match to TRBD1 covers 9 bases. J was trimmed by 0 bases and V by 9 bases; bases with no gene match: 6. CDR3 length equals 15 residues. Germline V gene lookup returns CDR1 LNHDA and CDR2 SQIVND (reference sequence). The CDR3 region is CASTDRGPSNQPQHF. The CDR3 DNA sequence: TGTGCCAGCACGGACAGGGGACCTAGCAATCAGCCCCAGCATTTT.

Only a few counts were recorded for this clone. The rearrangement links TRBV27 to TRBJ1-6; D not resolved. Germline-derived CDR1 and CDR2 are MNHEY and SMNVEV (reference sequence). The length of the CDR3 is 13 residues. Trimming removed 3 bases at V and 7 bases at J, with 7 bases between. The CDR3 is CASSFRRNSPLHF. CDR3 nucleotides: TGTGCCAGCAGTTTTCGGAGGAATTCACCCCTCCACTTT.

The rearrangement links TRBV5-4 to TRBJ1-2, with 7 bases matching TRBD1. CDR1 is SGHNT, CDR2 YYREEE, per germline (reference sequence). The J segment lost 5 bases and the V segment lost 4 bases, leaving 11 bases of the junction unmatched. The CDR3 spans 15 residues. DNA for the CDR3: TGTGCCAGCAGCGTAGCGGGACAGCCTGGGTATGGCTACACCTTC. Its translation: CASSVAGQPGYGYTF. Combining the CDR3 with reference TRBV5-4 and TRBJ1-2 gives the whole variable domain ETGVTQSPTHLIKTRGQQVTLRCSSQSGHNTVSWYQQALGQGPQFIFQYYREEENGRGNFPPRFSGLQFPNYSSELNVNALELDDSALYLCASSVAGQPGYGYTFGSGTRLTVV.

This clone was observed many times. V is TRBV4-1 and J is TRBJ1-5, with 12 positions matching TRBD1. This CDR3 contains 19 residues. Germline V CDR1 and CDR2: MGHRA, YSYEKL. Trimming cost V 8 bases and J 4 bases; bases outside gene matches: 18. CDR3 DNA: TGCGCCAGCGGAGATCCGGGACAGGGGGCGCAAGGGTCTAATCAGCCCCAGCATTTT. Residues: CASGDPGQGAQGSNQPQHF.

The genes are TRBV11-3 and TRBJ2-5; the match to TRBD1 covers 7 bases. V gave up 1 base and J gave up 5 bases; unmatched junction bases: 13. This CDR3 contains 17 residues. The germline V gene encodes CDR1 SGHNT and CDR2 YENEEA. The CDR3 protein is CASSLGDRVRADETQYF. The CDR3 nucleotides read TGTGCCAGCAGCTTAGGAGACAGGGTGAGGGCCGACGAGACCCAGTACTTC.

This clone was detected only once. This chain connects TRBV2 to TRBJ2-2; 9 nucleotides align to TRBD1. The trim removed 0 bases at V and 5 bases at J, leaving 1 base unmatched. This CDR3 region has 15 residues. Germline V lookup: CDR1 SNHLY, CDR2 FYNNEI. CDR3 in amino acids: CASSEAGQGTGELFF. The CDR3 DNA reads as TGTGCCAGCAGTGAAGCGGGACAGGGTACCGGGGAGCTGTTTTTT.

The chain couples TRBV6-5 to TRBJ1-1; D is unresolved. Germline CDR1 reads MNHEY; CDR2 reads SVGAGI. The V end was cut by 6 bases, the J end by 5 bases, with 10 bases between. This CDR3 spans 12 amino acids. The CDR3 coding sequence is TGTGCCAGCAGGCAAAGGCTGACTGAAGCTTTCTTT. Translated: CASRQRLTEAFF.

The J gene is TRBJ2-1, the V gene TRBV10-2, with D uncertain. The germline V and J ends were trimmed by 7 bases and 4 bases, with 11 bases remaining between them. The CDR3 consists of 13 residues. Germline CDR1 reads WSHSY; CDR2 reads SAAADI. The CDR3 DNA follows: TGCGCCAGCACCCCGGACGGATACAATGAGCAGTTCTTC. Encoded protein: CASTPDGYNEQFF.

The V gene is TRBV6-5, the J gene TRBJ1-3; TRBD1 might be the D (5 bases). CDR3 length: 14 residues. Trimming took off 9 bases at V and 2 bases at J, with 14 bases between the two ends. Germline CDR1 MNHEY, CDR2 SVGAGI. The CDR3 nucleotides are TGTGCCAGGGGACTCTTACAGCCTGGAAACACCATATATTTT. Its protein is CARGLLQPGNTIYF.

CDR3 sequence reads: CASSQKTGTTEAFF. The CDR3 DNA reads as TGTGCCAGTAGTCAAAAGACAGGGACCACTGAAGCTTTCTTT. This sequence joins TRBV19 and TRBJ1-1; 7 nucleotides agree with TRBD1. CDR1 LNHDA and CDR2 SQIVND come from the germline V gene (reference sequence). After removal of 5 bases from V and 4 bases from J, the junction contained 7 bases not matched to a gene. The CDR3 spans 14 residues. Together with reference TRBV19 and TRBJ1-1, the CDR3 gives the full variable domain: DGGITQSPKYLFRKEGQNVTLSCEQNLNHDAMYWYRQDPGQGLRLIYYSQIVNDFQKGDIAEGYSVSREKKESFPLTVTSAQKNPTAFYLCASSQKTGTTEAFFGQGTRLTVV.

CDR3 bases: TGTGCCAGCAGTGATACAGGGGCGCCCCCATATGGCTACACCTTC. This codes for CASSDTGAPPYGYTF. The rearrangement joins TRBV6-1 to TRBJ1-2; 7 bases are a match to TRBD1. V lost 3 bases to trimming and J lost 5 bases; unmatched junction nucleotides: 9. Germline CDR1 and CDR2: MNHNS and SASEGT. The CDR3 has 15 residues.

This clone showed up just a few times. This rearrangement joins TRBV2 to TRBJ1-6, with 9 bases matching TRBD1. Germline CDR1 and CDR2: SNHLY and FYNNEI. Trimming at V came to 6 bases and at J to 7 bases, leaving 4 bases not matched to a gene. This CDR3 comprises 14 residues. CDR3 nucleotide sequence: TGTGCCAGCAGCCCGGACAGGGGAAATTCACCCCTCCACTTT. Protein: CASSPDRGNSPLHF.

The chain recombines TRBV30 with TRBJ1-2; tentatively, D is TRBD1 (5 bases). CDR1 GTSNPN and CDR2 SVGIG come from the germline V gene (reference sequence). The CDR3 covers 13 residues. V gave up 0 bases and J gave up 4 bases, with 9 bases separating them. CDR3 nucleotides: TGTGCCTGGAGTGTACAGGAAGGCTATGGCTACACCTTC. Encoded protein: CAWSVQEGYGYTF.

This rearrangement joins TRBV18 to TRBJ1-2, with D possibly matching TRBD1 (5 bases). This CDR3 comprises 17 residues. The V and J ends lost 1 base and 5 bases respectively, with 20 bases between them. Germline V gene sequence: CDR1 KGHSH, CDR2 LQKENI. The CDR3 protein is CASSPRDYQGLGYGYTF. Here the CDR3 DNA reads TGTGCCAGCTCACCACGAGACTATCAGGGTTTAGGGTATGGCTACACCTTC.

The chain carries TRBV14 and TRBJ2-1; D tentatively fits TRBD1 or TRBD2 (5 bases each). With 1 base removed from V and 10 bases from J, the gap between germline ends came to 11 bases. The CDR3 sequence is 13 residues long. Germline CDR1 and CDR2: SGHDN and FVKESK. The CDR3 DNA is TGTGCCAGCAGCCAAGTGAGGGGTGGGGAGCAGTTCTTC. Translating gives CASSQVRGGEQFF.

This clone showed up just once. V usage is TRBV28 and J usage is TRBJ1-2; 7 nucleotides match TRBD1. V shed 6 bases and J 4 bases; nucleotides not matched to a gene: 5. This CDR3 region has 13 residues. Germline CDR1 and CDR2: MDHEN and SYDVKM. CDR3 in amino acids: CASSRQGSYGYTF. The CDR3 region has the DNA TGTGCCAGCAGCCGACAGGGAAGCTATGGCTACACCTTC.